This T cell receptor beta chain was sequenced during a study of blood T cell repertoires in COVID-19. Generated by immunoSEQ multiplex PCR, the TCRdb table keeps only in-frame clones and is missing some. The sample includes about 270,000 clones, 70% to 90% seen only once; the top ten take 9.5% to 15%. The V end lost 4 bases, the J end lost 0 bases, and 22 bases lay between the germline ends. The CDR3 runs to 19 residues. Germline-derived CDR1 and CDR2 are LNHDA and SQIVND (reference sequence). The chain is built from TRBV19 and TRBJ1-5, with D possibly TRBD1 on 5 matching bases. This TCR was sampled from a woman in her 30s with COVID-19, enrolled during active disease. The specimen sequenced was peripheral blood. CDR3 loop: CASSKSIGGGLISNQPQHF. Written as DNA, the CDR3 is TGTGCCAGTAGTAAAAGTATTGGGGGGGGACTCATTAGCAATCAGCCCCAGCATTTT.